Each of the 7 T cell receptor beta chains below was sequenced from the same sample in a study of T-cell reconstitution after alpha-beta-depleted transplantation in children. Using unique molecular identifiers, the investigators prepared the TCRbeta library. TCRdb redid the calling of the PCR reads with MiXCR, one entry per CDR3 protein. The sample has 300,000 to 400,000 distinct CDR3 sequences, 13% seen once. Here the sequenced sample was PBMCs, taken from the stem cell graft. The receptor set was obtained from a human donor who donated a stem cell graft to a child with Fanconi anemia.

The gene calls are TRBV30 and TRBJ1-2; weak D call: TRBD1 (6 bases). V was pared by 1 base and J by 2 bases, with 8 bases between. The V gene's germline CDR1 is GTSNPN and CDR2 SVGIG (reference sequence). The CDR3 contains 13 residues. This CDR3 reads CAWSEGGNYGYTF. CDR3 nucleotides: TGTGCCTGGAGTGAGGGGGGCAACTATGGCTACACCTTC.

There are a few counts of this clonotype. This rearrangement joins TRBV10-2 to TRBJ2-3; the D gene is possibly TRBD1 (5 bases). The CDR3 covers 14 residues. Trimming took off 5 bases at V and 0 bases at J, with 9 bases between the two ends. From germline, CDR1 is WSHSY and CDR2 SAAADI. The CDR3 is CASSTQGSTDTQYF. CDR3 in DNA: TGCGCCAGCAGTACCCAGGGAAGCACAGATACGCAGTATTTT.

This chain joins TRBV20-1 and TRBJ1-2, with a weak D call TRBD1 (5 bases). Trimming removed 2 bases from V and 8 bases from J, with 15 bases in between. The CDR3 has 13 residues. The V gene's germline CDR1 is DFQATT and CDR2 SNEGSKA (reference sequence). Written as DNA, the CDR3 is TGCAGTGCTAGATCCGGCCAGGGAAGAGGCTACACCTTC. This gives the protein CSARSGQGRGYTF.

In this sample, this clonotype turned up a few times. The V and J genes are TRBV10-1 and TRBJ2-3; tentatively, D is TRBD1 (5 bases). Germline CDR1 and CDR2: WNHNN and SYGVQD (reference sequence). CDR3 length equals 14 residues. The V end lost 3 bases, the J end lost 3 bases, and 10 bases lay between the germline ends. The CDR3 DNA follows: TGCGCCAGCAGTGACCAGGGTCGAACAGATACGCAGTATTTT. Protein sequence: CASSDQGRTDTQYF.

V and J are TRBV20-1 and TRBJ2-1; D is perhaps TRBD1 or TRBD2 (5 bases each). CDR1 DFQATT and CDR2 SNEGSKA come from the germline V gene (reference sequence). The CDR3 length is 14 residues. Trimming took 4 bases from V and 7 from J, leaving 17 bases between them. This CDR3 is CSATPGAGGNEQFF. CDR3 in DNA: TGCAGTGCTACCCCCGGGGCCGGAGGTAATGAGCAGTTCTTC.

The rearrangement links TRBV5-1 to TRBJ1-2; D might be TRBD1 (6 bases). CDR3 size: 14 residues. CDR1 is SGHRS, CDR2 YFSETQ, per germline. V was trimmed by 0 bases and J by 3 bases, leaving 9 bases between them. The CDR3 region has the DNA TGCGCCAGCAGCTTGGAGGGGGAACACTATGGCTACACCTTC. Protein: CASSLEGEHYGYTF.

In its sample, this clonotype was seen many times. The V gene is TRBV4-2, the J gene TRBJ2-1; no definite D call. Germline values: CDR1 LGHNA, CDR2 YNFKEQ. Trimming took 0 bases from V and 6 from J, leaving 9 bases between them. This CDR3 has 14 amino acids. CDR3 DNA sequence: TGTGCCAGCAGCCAAGAGGCGCGTACCAATGAGCAGTTCTTC. Its translation: CASSQEARTNEQFF.